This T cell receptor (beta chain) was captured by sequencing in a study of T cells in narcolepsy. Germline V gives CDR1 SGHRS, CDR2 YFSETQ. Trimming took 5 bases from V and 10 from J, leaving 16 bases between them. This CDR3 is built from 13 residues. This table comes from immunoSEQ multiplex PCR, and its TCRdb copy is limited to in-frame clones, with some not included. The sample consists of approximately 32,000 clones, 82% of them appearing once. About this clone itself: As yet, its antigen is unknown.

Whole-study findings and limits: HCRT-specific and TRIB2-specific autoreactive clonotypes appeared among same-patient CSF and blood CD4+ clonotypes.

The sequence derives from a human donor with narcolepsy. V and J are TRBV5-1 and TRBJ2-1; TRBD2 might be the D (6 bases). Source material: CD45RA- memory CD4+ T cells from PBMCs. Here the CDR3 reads CASRGGTAREQFF. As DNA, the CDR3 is TGCGCCAGCAGGGGCGGGACCGCACGGGAGCAGTTCTTC.